This entry lists 8 T cell receptor beta chains sequenced from one sample in a study of cytomegalovirus exposure and HLA in healthy donors. In the PCR, 60 Vbeta and 13 Jbeta primers were used. TCRdb's copy holds only in-frame clones and misses some; the assay was immunoSEQ multiplex PCR. The data contain about 120,000 clones, about 80% of them singletons. The sequencing input was PBMCs. The receptor set was obtained from a man aged 55 to 70 in good health and CMV-seropositive.

This clone was counted a few times. The chain links TRBV27 to TRBJ2-1; D is perhaps TRBD2 (6 bases). The V gene's germline CDR1 is MNHEY and CDR2 SMNVEV (reference sequence). The CDR3 is 17 amino acids. Trimming stripped 5 bases from V and 1 base from J, with 18 bases between. The CDR3 protein is CASSPQRAGASYNEQFF. Here the CDR3 DNA reads TGTGCCAGCAGTCCCCAAAGAGCGGGTGCTTCCTACAATGAGCAGTTCTTC.

The chain combines TRBV18 with TRBJ1-4; tentative D call: TRBD1 (6 bases). The CDR3 is 15 residues long. The germline CDR1 and CDR2 sequences are KGHSH and LQKENI. Trimming took off 4 bases at V and 3 bases at J, with 12 bases between the two ends. CDR3 nucleotide sequence: TGTGCCAGCTCACTAACCGGGACACCTAATGAAAAACTGTTTTTT. It specifies CASSLTGTPNEKLFF.

This chain connects TRBV11-3 to TRBJ2-5, with D perhaps TRBD1 (6 bases). The V and J ends lost 4 bases and 1 base respectively, with 10 bases between them. The CDR3 length is 14 residues. The germline CDR1 and CDR2 sequences are SGHNT and YENEEA. The CDR3 DNA is TGTGCCAGCAGCTCGGGACATCTCCAAGAGACCCAGTACTTC. This codes for CASSSGHLQETQYF.

The V call is TRBV10-3, the J call TRBJ2-7; 11 bases line up with TRBD1. CDR1 ENHRY and CDR2 SYGVKD come from the germline V gene. The ends lost 6 bases at V and 3 bases at J; junction bases unmatched: 7. The CDR3 contains 15 residues. The CDR3 protein is CAISKSGQGVYEQYF. CDR3 sequence (DNA): TGTGCCATCAGCAAATCGGGACAGGGGGTCTACGAGCAGTACTTC.

The genes are TRBV5-1 and TRBJ2-3; possible D gene TRBD2, 5 bases. V shed 0 bases and J shed 2 bases, with 16 bases lying between them. There are 17 residues in the CDR3. Germline V gives CDR1 SGHRS, CDR2 YFSETQ. The CDR3 DNA follows: TGCGCCAGCAGCTTGGTAAAACTCGGAGGAAACACAGATACGCAGTATTTT. Its protein is CASSLVKLGGNTDTQYF.

This chain uses TRBV4-1 with TRBJ2-3; D call uncertain. With 2 bases removed from V and 4 bases from J, the gap between germline ends came to 13 bases. Looked up from germline, CDR1 is MGHRA and CDR2 is YSYEKL. CDR3 length equals 15 residues. CDR3 nucleotide sequence: TGCGCCAGCAGCCAAACACCGGTGGGCCCAGATACGCAGTATTTT. The encoded protein is CASSQTPVGPDTQYF.

The gene calls are TRBV12-2 and TRBJ2-2; TRBD2 is the table's D call, not checked against the DNA. TRBV12-2 is recorded as a pseudogene. The CDR3 extends over 18 amino acids. CDR3 DNA: TGTGCAAGTCGCTTAGGGACTAGCGGGGGGGCCAGAACCGGGGAGCTGTTTTTT. Encoded protein: CASRLGTSGGARTGELFF.

This clone was counted only a few times. This rearrangement joins TRBV19 to TRBJ2-7; 7 nucleotides match TRBD1. From germline, CDR1 is LNHDA and CDR2 SQIVND (reference sequence). Losses at the gene ends were 5 bases for V and 0 bases for J; bases not matched to a gene: 7. The CDR3 sequence is 15 residues long. CDR3 DNA: TGTGCCAGTAGTCTAGGGACAGTCCTCTCCTACGAGCAGTACTTC. Its protein is CASSLGTVLSYEQYF.